This T cell receptor (beta chain) was profiled in a study of control samples from healthy donors and cancer patients. Some clones are missing from TCRdb's copy, which holds only in-frame ones; the method was immunoSEQ multiplex PCR. The sample has tens of thousands of clones, over 85% seen once. The CDR3 runs 12 residues. The germline CDR1 and CDR2 sequences are MDHEN and SYDVKM. V shed 6 bases and J shed 2 bases, with 7 bases lying between them. Sequencing input: PBMCs. The clonotype originates from a woman between 40 and 55 years old with lung cancer. The chain joins TRBV28 to TRBJ1-2, with a weak D call TRBD1 (5 bases). CDR3 nucleotides: TGTGCCAGCAGCCAGGGAAACTATGGCTACACCTTC. Amino acids: CASSQGNYGYTF.